This is a list of T cell receptor beta chains from one sample in a study of T-cell memory formation after mild COVID-19. TCRdb used MiXCR to reprocess the 5' RACE reads, holding one entry per CDR3 protein. The sample comprises hundreds of thousands of distinct CDR3 sequences, 28% of which are singletons, and roughly 13% rests with the top ten. Input material: PBMCs or a T cell subset sorted from them (not recorded which). All receptors derive from an adult woman who had mild COVID-19 (a few samples of this study predate the infection). Cell type and time point are not known. Each CDR3 is given with its conserved first and last residue. The D gene is left open where the match is weak. The listing skips clone size in some rows; elsewhere it reads once, few, many or a size class.

J gene: TRBJ2-1
clone size: NA
D gene: NA
V gene: TRBV6-2/TRBV6-3
CDR3 DNA: TGTGCCAGCAGTTACGATCGCGAATCCTACAATGAGCAGTTCTTC
CDR3 protein: CASSYDRESYNEQFF

J gene: TRBJ2-1
clone size: NA
D gene: NA
V gene: TRBV11-2
CDR3 DNA: TGTGCCAGCAGCTTAGATTGGTACGGAAGGTCGCGGAATGAGCAGTTCTTC
CDR3 protein: CASSLDWYGRSRNEQFF

J gene: TRBJ1-4
clone size: NA
D gene: NA
V gene: TRBV5-4
CDR3 DNA: TGTGCCAGCAGCTTGAAAAAGAGGGGGGATGAAAAACTGTTTTTT
CDR3 protein: CASSLKKRGDEKLFF

J gene: TRBJ2-5
clone size: many
D gene: TRBD1
V gene: TRBV4-3
CDR3 DNA: TGCGCCAGCAGCCAAGGACAGGGTGGAGAGACCCAGTACTTC
CDR3 protein: CASSQGQGGETQYF

J gene: TRBJ1-4
clone size: NA
D gene: NA
V gene: TRBV12-3/TRBV12-4
CDR3 DNA: TGTGCCAGCAGTTACTCAGGGTCAAAACTGTTTTTT
CDR3 protein: CASSYSGSKLFF

J gene: TRBJ2-7
clone size: once
D gene: NA
V gene: TRBV14
CDR3 DNA: TGTGCCAGCAGATACGGTCCCAGCGGCGAGCAGTACTTC
CDR3 protein: CASRYGPSGEQYF

J gene: TRBJ1-2
clone size: few
D gene: NA
V gene: TRBV12-3/TRBV12-4
CDR3 DNA: TGTGCCAGCACCCCGTCCCAGGGGAGTGACTATGGCTACACCTTC
CDR3 protein: CASTPSQGSDYGYTF

J gene: TRBJ1-1
clone size: NA
D gene: NA
V gene: TRBV5-1
CDR3 DNA: TGCGCCAGCAGCGGACCAGGGGCCAACGGAAACACTGAAGCTTTCTTT
CDR3 protein: CASSGPGANGNTEAFF

J gene: TRBJ1-2
clone size: few
D gene: NA
V gene: TRBV20-1
CDR3 DNA: TGCAGTGCTGATACTACAGGGACCAATTATGACACCTTC
CDR3 protein: CSADTTGTNYDTF

J gene: TRBJ2-2
clone size: NA
D gene: NA
V gene: TRBV12-3/TRBV12-4
CDR3 DNA: TGTGCCAGCAGCCACCGCGGCGGGGAGCTGTTTTTT
CDR3 protein: CASSHRGGELFF

J gene: TRBJ2-2
clone size: once
D gene: TRBD2
V gene: TRBV9
CDR3 DNA: TGTGCCAGCAGCGTAGTGACTAGCTGGGACACCGGGGAGCTGTTTTTT
CDR3 protein: CASSVVTSWDTGELFF

J gene: TRBJ2-5
clone size: NA
D gene: NA
V gene: TRBV24-1
CDR3 DNA: TGTGCCACCAGTGCGGGACAAGAGACCCAGTACTTC
CDR3 protein: CATSAGQETQYF

J gene: TRBJ1-2
clone size: NA
D gene: TRBD1
V gene: TRBV29-1
CDR3 DNA: TGCAGCGTTGTGGGACAGGCATATGGCTACACCTTC
CDR3 protein: CSVVGQAYGYTF

J gene: TRBJ1-1
clone size: many
D gene: NA
V gene: TRBV4-2
CDR3 DNA: TGTGCCAGCAGCCAAGATATAGGGTGGGAAAGCACTGAAGCTTTCTTT
CDR3 protein: CASSQDIGWESTEAFF

J gene: TRBJ2-7
clone size: NA
D gene: NA
V gene: TRBV5-6
CDR3 DNA: TGTGCCAGCAGTAAGAACGGCAGGCCCTCCTACGAGCAGTACTTC
CDR3 protein: CASSKNGRPSYEQYF

J gene: TRBJ2-5
clone size: NA
D gene: NA
V gene: TRBV4-2
CDR3 DNA: TGTGCCAGCAGCCAAGTTCCTATTGTGACGGAGACCCAGTACTTC
CDR3 protein: CASSQVPIVTETQYF

J gene: TRBJ2-1
clone size: NA
D gene: NA
V gene: TRBV4-3
CDR3 DNA: TGCGCCAGCAGACAGGGAAGCTCCTACAATGAGCAGTTCTTC
CDR3 protein: CASRQGSSYNEQFF

J gene: TRBJ1-1
clone size: NA
D gene: NA
V gene: TRBV7-2
CDR3 DNA: TGTGCCAGCAGCCCAATGGGGGGGAACACTGAAGCTTTCTTT
CDR3 protein: CASSPMGGNTEAFF

J gene: TRBJ1-4
clone size: NA
D gene: NA
V gene: TRBV2
CDR3 DNA: TGTGCCAGCAGTGAAGCAGGATACGAAAAACTGTTTTTT
CDR3 protein: CASSEAGYEKLFF

J gene: TRBJ2-1
clone size: NA
D gene: NA
V gene: TRBV7-9
CDR3 DNA: TGTGCCAGCAGCCCTCTACTAGGGGCTAACAATGAGCAGTTCTTC
CDR3 protein: CASSPLLGANNEQFF

J gene: TRBJ1-2
clone size: NA
D gene: NA
V gene: TRBV4-3
CDR3 DNA: TGCGCCAGCAGCTCGACAGAGAACTATGGCTACACCTTC
CDR3 protein: CASSSTENYGYTF

J gene: TRBJ2-1
clone size: NA
D gene: NA
V gene: TRBV11-2
CDR3 DNA: TGTGCCAGCAGCTTAGGGGTCGGCTCCTACAATGAGCAGTTCTTC
CDR3 protein: CASSLGVGSYNEQFF

J gene: TRBJ2-1
clone size: NA
D gene: TRBD2
V gene: TRBV30
CDR3 DNA: TGTGCCTTCGCCCTGACTAGCGGGTTCAATGAGCAGTTCTTC
CDR3 protein: CAFALTSGFNEQFF

J gene: TRBJ2-6
clone size: few
D gene: NA
V gene: TRBV5-1
CDR3 DNA: TGCGCCAGCAGCTTTCCGGGGTCGAGCTCTGGGGCCAACGTCCTGACTTTC
CDR3 protein: CASSFPGSSSGANVLTF

J gene: TRBJ2-5
clone size: NA
D gene: NA
V gene: TRBV6-2/TRBV6-3
CDR3 DNA: TGTGCCAGTTGGGGCCCCGGGGAGACCCAGTACTTC
CDR3 protein: CASWGPGETQYF

J gene: TRBJ2-2
clone size: NA
D gene: TRBD1
V gene: TRBV7-9
CDR3 DNA: TGTGCCAGAACCGGGACAGCGAACACCGGGGAGCTGTTTTTT
CDR3 protein: CARTGTANTGELFF

J gene: TRBJ2-3
clone size: NA
D gene: TRBD2
V gene: TRBV3-1
CDR3 DNA: TGTGCCAGCAGCCAAGCGTTTAGCGGGAGTACCACTAGCACAGATACGCAGTATTTT
CDR3 protein: CASSQAFSGSTTSTDTQYF

J gene: TRBJ2-7
clone size: NA
D gene: NA
V gene: TRBV12-3/TRBV12-4
CDR3 DNA: TGTGCCAGCAGCTCCGGACCCTCCGAGCAGTACTTC
CDR3 protein: CASSSGPSEQYF

J gene: TRBJ1-2
clone size: NA
D gene: NA
V gene: TRBV6-5
CDR3 DNA: TGTGCCAGCAGTTACTTGCCAGGAAACTATGGCTACACCTTC
CDR3 protein: CASSYLPGNYGYTF

J gene: TRBJ2-2
clone size: NA
D gene: TRBD2
V gene: TRBV2
CDR3 DNA: TGTGCCAGCAGTCTACGGACTAGGAACACCGGGGAGCTGTTTTTT
CDR3 protein: CASSLRTRNTGELFF

J gene: TRBJ1-1
clone size: NA
D gene: TRBD1
V gene: TRBV6-5
CDR3 DNA: TGTGCCAGCAGTTACGGTAGGGTGTGGGGGACAGGGATGAACACTGAAGCTTTCTTT
CDR3 protein: CASSYGRVWGTGMNTEAFF

J gene: TRBJ1-3
clone size: NA
D gene: NA
V gene: TRBV30
CDR3 DNA: TGTGCCCTAGGGCTCTCTGGAAACACCATATATTTT
CDR3 protein: CALGLSGNTIYF

J gene: TRBJ2-7
clone size: NA
D gene: TRBD1
V gene: TRBV6-1
CDR3 DNA: TGTGCCAGCAGCTTCCGGACAGGGCCGGCCTACGAGCAGTACTTC
CDR3 protein: CASSFRTGPAYEQYF

J gene: TRBJ2-7
clone size: medium-sized
D gene: TRBD1
V gene: TRBV7-7
CDR3 DNA: TGTGCCAGCAGCTTCGGACAGGGAGATACCTACGAGCAGTACTTC
CDR3 protein: CASSFGQGDTYEQYF

J gene: TRBJ2-5
clone size: NA
D gene: TRBD2
V gene: TRBV11-3
CDR3 DNA: TGTGCCAGCAGCCTCTGGACTAGCGGCCAAGAGACCCAGTACTTC
CDR3 protein: CASSLWTSGQETQYF

J gene: TRBJ2-7
clone size: few
D gene: TRBD1
V gene: TRBV19
CDR3 DNA: TGTGCCAGTAGTATTCCGGGACAGAGCTCCTACGAGCAGTACTTC
CDR3 protein: CASSIPGQSSYEQYF

J gene: TRBJ2-1
clone size: few
D gene: NA
V gene: TRBV5-6
CDR3 DNA: TGTGCCAGCATCGGGGTAGGCACCTACAATGAGCAGTTCTTC
CDR3 protein: CASIGVGTYNEQFF

J gene: TRBJ1-1
clone size: once
D gene: TRBD1
V gene: TRBV5-1
CDR3 DNA: TGCGCCAGCAGCTTGGGGGACAGGGGGAACACTGAAGCTTTCTTT
CDR3 protein: CASSLGDRGNTEAFF

J gene: TRBJ2-6
clone size: NA
D gene: NA
V gene: TRBV29-1
CDR3 DNA: TGCAGCGTTGAAAGCTCTGGGGCCAACGTCCTGACTTTC
CDR3 protein: CSVESSGANVLTF

J gene: TRBJ1-2
clone size: NA
D gene: NA
V gene: TRBV4-1
CDR3 DNA: TGCGCCAGCAGCCAGGAGACAGGCTATGGCTACACCTTC
CDR3 protein: CASSQETGYGYTF

J gene: TRBJ2-3
clone size: few
D gene: TRBD2
V gene: TRBV7-9
CDR3 DNA: TGTGCCAGCAGCGGGGACGGGAGGAGCACAGATACGCAGTATTTT
CDR3 protein: CASSGDGRSTDTQYF

J gene: TRBJ1-6
clone size: NA
D gene: NA
V gene: TRBV27
CDR3 DNA: TGTGCCAGCAGTTTAGCTCGGGATTCACCCCTCCACTTT
CDR3 protein: CASSLARDSPLHF

J gene: TRBJ2-1
clone size: NA
D gene: TRBD1
V gene: TRBV5-1
CDR3 DNA: TGCGCCAGCGGCCGAGGGGGCCTCTTTTGGGATGAGCAGTTCTTC
CDR3 protein: CASGRGGLFWDEQFF

J gene: TRBJ2-4
clone size: NA
D gene: NA
V gene: TRBV27
CDR3 DNA: TGTGCCAGCAGGCGTGAAGGGGTCGCCAAAAACATTCAGTACTTC
CDR3 protein: CASRREGVAKNIQYF

J gene: TRBJ1-4
clone size: NA
D gene: NA
V gene: TRBV15
CDR3 DNA: TGTGCCACCAGCAGTGATTTCGCCACCTTTAATGAAAAACTGTTTTTT
CDR3 protein: CATSSDFATFNEKLFF

J gene: TRBJ2-3
clone size: few
D gene: TRBD1
V gene: TRBV2
CDR3 DNA: TGTGCCAGCAGTCCAGACAGGGGGAGCACAGATACGCAGTATTTT
CDR3 protein: CASSPDRGSTDTQYF

J gene: TRBJ2-5
clone size: NA
D gene: NA
V gene: TRBV10-3
CDR3 DNA: TGTGCCATCAGCTCACGACAGGGAGGGGAGACCCAGTACTTC
CDR3 protein: CAISSRQGGETQYF